This TCR beta chain was documented in a study of T cell responses to AZD1222 COVID-19 vaccine. Trimming took off 2 bases at V and 3 bases at J, with 18 bases between the two ends. In germline, CDR1 is MDHEN, CDR2 SYDVKM. This CDR3 spans 17 amino acids. Study results and limitations: Donors were largely white British and mainly female; clonal diversity was possibly underestimated. Distributed over spike, vaccine-associated CD4 TCRs predominated at 160-218 and 743-854.

To note about this clone: What it binds is unknown.

Sequencing used immunoSEQ multiplex PCR; TCRdb keeps in-frame clones, though not all of them. The sample lists around 110,000 clones, just under 95% occurring once. Sequences were derived from peripheral blood, sampled on day 0 of AZD1222 vaccination. This chain uses TRBV28 with TRBJ2-3, with D possibly matching TRBD1 (6 bases). The TCR originated in an adult in good health. CDR3 loop: CASSLVTPAQGTDTQYF. CDR3 bases: TGTGCCAGCAGTTTAGTAACTCCCGCCCAGGGGACAGATACGCAGTATTTT.